This entry lists 4 T cell receptor beta chains sequenced from one sample in a study of identifying expanded T cells in peripheral blood. This table comes from immunoSEQ multiplex PCR, and its TCRdb copy is limited to in-frame clones, with some not included. Of some 120,000 clones listed, about four fifths are singletons. Sequenced material: blood. The receptors here all came from a person aged 18 to 75 in good health.

CDR3 loop: CASSTQGAGANVLTF. Written as DNA, the CDR3 is TGTGCCAGCAGCACGCAGGGTGCTGGGGCCAACGTCCTGACTTTC. The rearrangement uses TRBV7-2 and TRBJ2-6, with TRBD1 as a possible D gene (5 bases). Germline V gene data show CDR1 as SGHTA and CDR2 as FQGNSA. V dropped 5 bases and J dropped 2 bases, with 10 bases sitting between them. The CDR3 length is 15 residues.

V gene TRBV27 combines with J gene TRBJ2-7; TRBD1 matches at 8 bases. The CDR3 is 14 residues long. The V and J ends lost 5 bases and 3 bases, in that order; junction bases with no gene match: 6. Germline V lookup: CDR1 MNHEY, CDR2 SMNVEV (reference sequence). CDR3 sequence reads: CASSLYRGDYEQYF. The CDR3 DNA reads as TGTGCCAGCAGTCTCTACAGGGGGGACTACGAGCAGTACTTC.

The chain couples TRBV6-5 to TRBJ2-5; D is undetermined. V lost 0 bases, J lost 5 bases, and 16 bases lay in between. The CDR3 totals 16 residues. Germline CDR1 MNHEY, CDR2 SVGAGI. This chain's CDR3 is CASSYSSTRLRETQYF. For the CDR3, the DNA is TGTGCCAGCAGTTACTCGAGTACAAGGTTGAGGGAGACCCAGTACTTC.

The chain combines TRBV9 with TRBJ2-4, with D possibly being TRBD2 (6 bases). The germline CDR1 and CDR2 sequences are SGDLS and YYNGEE. CDR3 length: 13 residues. The germline V and J ends were trimmed by 0 bases and 6 bases, with 7 bases remaining between them. CDR3 in DNA: TGTGCCAGCAGCGTAGAGGAGGGAAACATTCAGTACTTC. Protein product: CASSVEEGNIQYF.